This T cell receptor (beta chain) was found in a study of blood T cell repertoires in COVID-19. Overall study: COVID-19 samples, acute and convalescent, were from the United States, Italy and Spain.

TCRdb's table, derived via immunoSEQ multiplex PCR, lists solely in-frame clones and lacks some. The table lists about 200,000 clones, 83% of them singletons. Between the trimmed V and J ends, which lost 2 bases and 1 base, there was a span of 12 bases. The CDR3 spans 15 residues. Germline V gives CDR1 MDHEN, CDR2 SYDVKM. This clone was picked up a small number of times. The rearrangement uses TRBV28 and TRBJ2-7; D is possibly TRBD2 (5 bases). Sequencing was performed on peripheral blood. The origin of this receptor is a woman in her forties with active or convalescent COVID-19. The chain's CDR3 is CASSLTRASSYEQYF. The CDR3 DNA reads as TGTGCCAGCAGTTTAACGAGGGCGTCGTCCTACGAGCAGTACTTC.